This T cell receptor beta chain was captured in a study of CD8+CD57+ T cells in acquired aplastic anemia. Background on the study: Yields of DNA that came from sorted CD4+ and CD8+ cells averaged about 3.4 ug.

In this sample, this clonotype turned up many times. Both TCR beta VDJ combination and CDR3 sequence profiling were carried out. Genomic DNA was the template for this profiling. TCRdb processed the reads anew with MiXCR; each CDR3 protein has one entry. Among 150,000 to 200,000 distinct CDR3 sequences listed, under 55% were seen once. Whoever was chosen for sequencing had shown CD8+CD57+ cell expansion by flow cytometry. Every patient was diagnosed with severe acquired aplastic anemia. Blood samples were obtained from patients who had received no prior therapy. Germline V gives CDR1 DFQATT, CDR2 SNEGSKA (reference sequence). The length of the CDR3 is 13 residues. The V gene end was trimmed by 6 bases and the J gene end by 6 bases; junction bases not matched to a gene: 10.

Sequencing was performed on sorted CD4+, CD8+, or CD8+CD57+ T cells (not recorded which) from PBMCs. This sequence was found in a human donor with aplastic anemia. The chain couples TRBV20-1 to TRBJ2-7; 8 bases agree with TRBD1. For the CDR3, the DNA is TGCAGTGCCCTCCGACAGGGGACGGGCGAGCAGTACTTC. Protein sequence: CSALRQGTGEQYF.